These 10 T cell receptor beta chains were all obtained from the same sample, sequenced in a study of radiation and T cells in renal cell carcinoma (dated by TCRdb to the early 2020s). The sample's time point label is to be understood as: blood 4 weeks post-SBRT, at nephrectomy. The intended sense of this specimen's treatment or condition label: 15 Gy SBRT to primary tumor, nephrectomy 4 weeks later. Receptors were amplified or captured by the immunoSEQ multiplex PCR assay. TCRdb stores this immuneACCESS table with in-frame sequences only. Part of the clones is absent; in the studies checked, under half of the shortfall reflects unresolved V genes, and no reason is known for the rest. The sample yields 97,000 or so clones; approximately 80% were counted once. The top ten hold roughly 7.6% of the sample. The starting material was blood, obtained from a patient whose treatment included radiotherapy and nephrectomy. Receptor source: a man aged 60 to 69 with renal cell carcinoma.

This chain links TRBV9 with TRBJ2-7; D ambiguous. The germline V and J ends were trimmed by 0 bases and 3 bases, with 10 bases remaining between them. Germline V gene data show CDR1 as SGDLS and CDR2 as YYNGEE. The CDR3 is made up of 14 amino acids. The CDR3 region has the DNA TGTGCCAGCAGCGTAGAAACAGAAAACTACGAGCAGTACTTC. Translated, it gives CASSVETENYEQYF.

The sample holds a few counts of this clone. The chain employs TRBV11-2 and TRBJ2-5, with 7 nucleotides matching TRBD1. The V gene's germline CDR1 is SGHAT and CDR2 FQNNGV. The CDR3 contains 15 residues. The V gene end was trimmed by 5 bases and the J gene end by 6 bases; junction bases not matched to a gene: 12. The CDR3 is CASSRPTGMSQTQYF. The CDR3 DNA follows: TGTGCCAGCAGCCGCCCGACAGGGATGAGTCAGACCCAGTACTTC.

This chain joins TRBV15 and TRBJ2-5; D is uncertain. The ends were cut back, 1 base at V and 6 bases at J, with 12 bases in the middle. CDR1 LNHNV and CDR2 YYDKDF come from the germline V gene (reference sequence). The CDR3 length is 14 residues. The CDR3 reads CATSRGVPTQTQYF. DNA for the CDR3: TGTGCCACCAGCAGAGGTGTCCCTACGCAGACCCAGTACTTC.

The chain employs TRBV5-6 and TRBJ1-6, with a possible D match to TRBD1 (5 bases). Germline V gives CDR1 SGHDT, CDR2 YYEEEE. V lost 4 bases to trimming and J lost 7 bases, with 18 bases between them. CDR3 length: 16 amino acids. In DNA, the CDR3 is TGTGCCAGCAGCGGGCGGGGGATCTCCCTGAATTCACCCCTCCACTTT. Translation gives CASSGRGISLNSPLHF. Based on the CDR3 plus reference TRBV5-6 and TRBJ1-6, the full variable domain is DAGVTQSPTHLIKTRGQQVTLRCSPKSGHDTVSWYQQALGQGPQFIFQYYEEEERQRGNFPDRFSGHQFPNYSSELNVNALLLGDSALYLCASSGRGISLNSPLHFGNGTRLTVT.

The chain recombines TRBV13 with TRBJ2-3, with D possibly being TRBD2 (6 bases). Trimming removed 0 bases from V and 4 bases from J, with 11 bases in between. This CDR3 has 15 amino acids. CDR1 is PRHDT and CDR2 is FYEKMQ in the germline V gene (reference sequence). CDR3 loop: CASSLGAGRSDTQYF. CDR3 nucleotides: TGTGCCAGCAGCTTAGGGGCGGGACGGTCAGATACGCAGTATTTT.

V gene TRBV4-2 combines with J gene TRBJ2-3; the match to TRBD2 covers 9 bases. The CDR3 has 17 amino acids. Germline-derived CDR1 and CDR2 are LGHNA and YNFKEQ. V was clipped by 0 bases and J by 3 bases; unmatched bases: 7. The CDR3 coding sequence is TGTGCCAGCAGCCAAGATCTCCTAGCGGGACTAACAGATACGCAGTATTTT. It yields the protein CASSQDLLAGLTDTQYF.

As to this clone: One end of the junction is discordant with germline, which a read error may explain. Other DNA sequences within the sample encode an identical CDR3. This chain uses TRBV7-2 with TRBJ1-5, with TRBD1 as a possible D gene (5 bases). The CDR3 contains 15 residues. Germline V gene lookup returns CDR1 SGHTA and CDR2 FQGNSA. CDR3 nucleotides: TGTGCCAGCAGCGAAGTTCGGGGGAGCAATCAGCCCCAGCACTTT. Translated, it gives CASSEVRGSNQPQHF.

The chain recombines TRBV2 with TRBJ1-2, with a tentative D call TRBD1 (5 bases). Per germline, CDR1 SNHLY and CDR2 FYNNEI. The CDR3 totals 15 residues. Trimming pared 2 bases from V and 5 bases from J, leaving 15 bases between. This CDR3 reads CASSESGGSPYGYTF. CDR3 bases: TGTGCCAGCAGTGAAAGTGGGGGGTCCCCTTATGGCTACACCTTC.

The chain joins TRBV4-3 to TRBJ2-1; 7 bases are a match to TRBD2. After removal of 2 bases from V and 8 bases from J, the junction contained 6 bases not matched to a gene. CDR3 size: 14 residues. The germline V gene encodes CDR1 LGHNA and CDR2 YSLEER. The CDR3 loop is CASSQLGGLHEQFF. The CDR3 coding sequence is TGCGCCAGCAGCCAACTGGGGGGGTTACATGAGCAGTTCTTC.

The chain has TRBV9 and TRBJ2-5; D is unclear. CDR3 length equals 15 residues. Trimming shortened V by 0 bases and J by 2 bases, and 11 bases separated the two germline ends. From germline, CDR1 is SGDLS and CDR2 YYNGEE. The CDR3 region has the DNA TGTGCCAGCAGCGTAGGGCAGATCAAACAAGAGACCCAGTACTTC. Amino acids: CASSVGQIKQETQYF. Variable domain in full (rest from reference TRBV9 and TRBJ2-5): DSGVTQTPKHLITATGQRVTLRCSPRSGDLSVYWYQQSLDQGLQFLIQYYNGEERAKGNILERFSAQQFPDLHSELNLSSLELGDSALYFCASSVGQIKQETQYFGPGTRLLVL.